The sequence of this T cell receptor beta chain was determined in a study of Graves' ophthalmopathy and Graves' hyperthyroidism. Whole-study context: Sampling took place at initial diagnosis, with peripheral blood obtained before any treatment.

This clonotype was picked up many times. Researchers took RNA transcripts and amplified TCR beta CDR3 regions from them. The workflow started with a first-round RT-PCR run with HTBI primers and then moved on to a second-round multiplex PCR. TCRdb reprocessed the multiplex PCR reads with MiXCR, giving one entry per CDR3 protein. The sample lists approximately 500,000 distinct CDR3 sequences; approximately 15% were seen once. Trimming took off 6 bases at V and 3 bases at J, with 18 bases between the two ends. Per germline, CDR1 MRHNA and CDR2 SNTAGT. The CDR3 length is 15 residues. Active ophthalmopathy (CAS at least 3, NOSPECS at least 4), lasting under 3 months. The diagnosis combined clinical symptoms, thyroxine, TRAb, thyroid ultrasound and orbital computed tomography scans.

The source of this sequence is a woman between 25 and 40 years old with Graves' ophthalmopathy. The chain employs TRBV6-4 and TRBJ2-7; possible D gene TRBD2, 5 bases. Sequencing was carried out using blood. In DNA form, the CDR3 reads TGTGCCAGCAGCGCTGCCGGGCCGACTATCTACGAGCAGTACTTC. Amino acids: CASSAAGPTIYEQYF.